This T cell receptor (beta chain) stems from a study of CD8 T cells in Susac syndrome. The V and J ends lost 0 bases and 6 bases, in that order; junction bases with no gene match: 5. The CDR3 is 14 residues long. CDR1 is DFQATT, CDR2 SNEGSKA, per germline (reference sequence). A quantity of roughly 0.5 to 1 ug RNA underwent reverse transcription using random hexamers. TCRdb re-called the immunoSEQ multiplex PCR reads through MiXCR, storing one row per CDR3 protein. Of approximately 150,000 distinct CDR3 sequences in the sample, roughly 80% were seen once. The specimen sequenced was CD8+ T cells from PBMCs. The TCR originated in a human donor with multiple sclerosis. The chain carries TRBV20-1 and TRBJ2-1; 7 positions agree with TRBD2. The CDR3 bases are TGCAGTGCTAGAGAACTCAGCGGGATCAATGAGCAGTTCTTC. Translation: CSARELSGINEQFF.